The sample holds many counts of the clone carrying this TCR beta chain. Its matching antigen is unknown. The sample originates from a study of T cells in Graves' hyperthyroidism and ophthalmopathy. Study outcomes and limitations: Model output signaled ophthalmopathy a median around 5.9 months ahead of onset. Among thyroid clonotypes expanded above 0.001, most also appeared in blood.

The CDR3 is 11 residues long. J was trimmed by 10 bases and V by 4 bases; bases with no gene match: 3. The germline gives CDR1 MNHEY, CDR2 SVGEGT. The TCR beta CDR3 regions underwent amplification using RNA transcripts as the source. The study used the HTBI primer set for a first-round RT-PCR of the TCR CDR3. From the multiplex PCR reads, TCRdb called clonotypes with MiXCR, one entry per CDR3 protein. Seen here are 360,000 or so distinct CDR3 sequences, 15% to 20% observed once, and the top ten hold around 15%. Uncontrolled infection, other autoimmune disease, pregnancy or lactation led to exclusion. The PBMCs were sourced from fresh peripheral blood (less than 11 ml).

This chain joins TRBV6-2 or TRBV6-3 and TRBJ1-1; 7 nucleotides match TRBD1. Specimen: blood. This TCR came from a woman in her thirties or forties with Graves' ophthalmopathy. This chain's CDR3 is CASSWGQRAFF. CDR3 sequence (DNA): TGTGCCAGCAGTTGGGGACAGCGAGCTTTCTTT.